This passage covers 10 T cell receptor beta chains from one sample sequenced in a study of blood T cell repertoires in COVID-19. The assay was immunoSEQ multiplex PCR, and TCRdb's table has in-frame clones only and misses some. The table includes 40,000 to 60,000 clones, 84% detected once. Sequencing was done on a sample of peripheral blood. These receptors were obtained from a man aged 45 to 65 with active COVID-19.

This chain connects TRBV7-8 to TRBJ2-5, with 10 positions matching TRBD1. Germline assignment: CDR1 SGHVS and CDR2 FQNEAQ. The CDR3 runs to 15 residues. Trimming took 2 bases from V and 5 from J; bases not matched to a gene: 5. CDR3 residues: CASSLPGQGWETQYF. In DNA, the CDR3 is TGTGCCAGCAGCTTACCGGGACAGGGGTGGGAGACCCAGTACTTC.

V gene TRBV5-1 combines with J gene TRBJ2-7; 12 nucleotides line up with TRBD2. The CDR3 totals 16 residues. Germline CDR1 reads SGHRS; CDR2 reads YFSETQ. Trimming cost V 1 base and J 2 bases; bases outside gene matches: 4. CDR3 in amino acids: CASSLQTSGGPYEQYF. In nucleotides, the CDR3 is TGCGCCAGCAGCTTGCAGACTAGCGGGGGACCCTACGAGCAGTACTTC.

CDR3 sequence: CASASWTGNTEAFF. CDR3 bases: TGTGCCAGCGCATCCTGGACAGGGAACACTGAAGCTTTCTTT. The chain employs TRBV19 and TRBJ1-1, with 7 bases aligning to TRBD1. This CDR3 has 14 residues. Germline-derived CDR1 and CDR2 are LNHDA and SQIVND (reference sequence). The J segment lost 1 base and the V segment lost 9 bases, leaving 8 bases of the junction unmatched. The entire variable domain, with the rest obtained from reference TRBV19 and TRBJ1-1, is as follows: DGGITQSPKYLFRKEGQNVTLSCEQNLNHDAMYWYRQDPGQGLRLIYYSQIVNDFQKGDIAEGYSVSREKKESFPLTVTSAQKNPTAFYLCASASWTGNTEAFFGQGTRLTVV.

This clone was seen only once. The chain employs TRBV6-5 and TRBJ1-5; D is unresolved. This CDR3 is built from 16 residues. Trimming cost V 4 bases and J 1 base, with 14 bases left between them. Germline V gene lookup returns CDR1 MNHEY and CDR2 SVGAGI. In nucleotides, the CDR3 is TGTGCCAGCAGTTCATCGGTCCTCTTGAGCAATCAGCCCCAGCATTTT. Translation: CASSSSVLLSNQPQHF.

The chain's CDR3 is CASSLSGGMETQYF. The CDR3 bases are TGTGCCAGTAGTCTGAGCGGAGGAATGGAGACCCAGTACTTC. This rearrangement joins TRBV19 to TRBJ2-5, with D possibly being TRBD2 (5 bases). The CDR3 has 14 amino acids. V lost 5 bases to trimming and J lost 5 bases, with 15 bases between them. The germline CDR1 and CDR2 sequences are LNHDA and SQIVND (reference sequence). Supplemented by reference TRBV19 and TRBJ2-5, the full variable domain reads DGGITQSPKYLFRKEGQNVTLSCEQNLNHDAMYWYRQDPGQGLRLIYYSQIVNDFQKGDIAEGYSVSREKKESFPLTVTSAQKNPTAFYLCASSLSGGMETQYFGPGTRLLVL.

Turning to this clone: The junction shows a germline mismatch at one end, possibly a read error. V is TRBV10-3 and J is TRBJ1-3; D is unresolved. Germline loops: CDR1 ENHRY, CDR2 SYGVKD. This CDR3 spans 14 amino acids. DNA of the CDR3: TGTGCCATCAAGGTCAAAACCCTTGGAGACACCATATATTTT. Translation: CAIKVKTLGDTIYF.

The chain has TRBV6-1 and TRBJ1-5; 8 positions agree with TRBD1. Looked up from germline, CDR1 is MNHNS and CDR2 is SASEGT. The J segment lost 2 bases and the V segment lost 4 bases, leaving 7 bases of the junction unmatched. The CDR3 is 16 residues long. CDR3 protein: CASSAGQGQGNQPQHF. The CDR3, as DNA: TGTGCCAGCAGTGCAGGACAGGGACAGGGCAATCAGCCCCAGCATTTT.

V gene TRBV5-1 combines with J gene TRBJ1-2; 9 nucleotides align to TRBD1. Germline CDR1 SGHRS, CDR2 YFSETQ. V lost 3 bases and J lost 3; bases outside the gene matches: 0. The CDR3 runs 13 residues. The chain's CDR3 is CASSWDRDYGYTF. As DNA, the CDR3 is TGCGCCAGCAGCTGGGACAGGGACTATGGCTACACCTTC.

DNA of the CDR3: TGTGCCACCGGGACAGGGGACAATGAGCAGTTCTTC. Encoded protein: CATGTGDNEQFF. The chain combines TRBV3-1 (or the pseudogene TRBV3-2) with TRBJ2-1; 10 positions match TRBD1. V was clipped by 10 bases and J by 5 bases; unmatched bases: 2. The CDR3 length is 12 residues. Per the germline V gene, CDR1 is LGHDT and CDR2 is YNNKEL (reference sequence).

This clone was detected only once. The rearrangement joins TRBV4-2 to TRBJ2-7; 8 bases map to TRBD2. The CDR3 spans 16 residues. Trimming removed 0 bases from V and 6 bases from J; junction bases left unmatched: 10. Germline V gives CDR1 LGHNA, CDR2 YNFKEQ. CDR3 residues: CASSQDHDGGAGEQYF. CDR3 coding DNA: TGTGCCAGCAGCCAAGATCATGACGGGGGGGCTGGCGAGCAGTACTTC.